Below are 2 T cell receptor beta chains sequenced from a single sample in a study of cytomegalovirus exposure and HLA in healthy donors. The PCR contained 60 Vbeta and 13 Jbeta primers. Clones were read by immunoSEQ multiplex PCR, and TCRdb kept only the in-frame ones, dropping some. This sample yields about 98,000 clones, of which under 70% are seen a single time; 2% to 3% belongs to the top ten. The sequencing input was PBMCs. The receptors originated from a man over 45 in good health and CMV-seronegative.

The chain uses TRBV28 and TRBJ2-4; D remains unclear. The CDR3 loop spans 14 amino acids. Trimming pared 4 bases from V and 3 bases from J, leaving 10 bases between. Germline CDR1 is MDHEN and CDR2 is SYDVKM. This CDR3 reads CASSSSEIKNIQYF. CDR3 sequence (DNA): TGTGCCAGCAGTTCAAGCGAAATCAAAAACATTCAGTACTTC.

The V gene is TRBV6-6, the J gene TRBJ2-3, with D possibly matching TRBD2 (5 bases). CDR3 length: 13 residues. The V gene lost 8 bases and the J gene lost 1 base, with 10 bases spanning the gap. In germline, CDR1 is MNHNY, CDR2 SVGAGI (reference sequence). The CDR3 spells CASGRAGTDTQYF. The CDR3 nucleotides read TGTGCCAGCGGGAGAGCGGGCACAGATACGCAGTATTTT.